Listed below are T cell receptor beta chains from one sample, sequenced in a study of T cells in pancreatic ductal adenocarcinoma. This table comes from immunoSEQ multiplex PCR, and its TCRdb copy is limited to in-frame clones, with some not included. The data show about 11,000 clones, more than 80% seen once. Sequenced: PBMCs. These receptors all stem from a human donor with pancreatic ductal adenocarcinoma. The CDR3 runs from the conserved cysteine through the conserved F or W. A D gene is named only where the DNA matches it firmly.

14	-	TRBV15	TRBJ1-4	CATSLDQGREKLFF	TGTGCCACCAGTCTTGATCAGGGACGTGAAAAACTGTTTTTT
15	TRBD1	TRBV7-2	TRBJ2-1	CASSFTGTGANEQFF	TGTGCCAGCAGCTTTACCGGGACAGGGGCCAATGAGCAGTTCTTC
15	TRBD1	TRBV4-1	TRBJ2-1	CASSQTGSAANEQFF	TGCGCCAGCAGCCAGACAGGGAGCGCGGCCAATGAGCAGTTCTTC
16	TRBD1	TRBV4-2	TRBJ2-7	CASSHPGDRGLYEQYF	TGTGCCAGCAGCCACCCCGGGGACAGGGGGCTATACGAGCAGTACTTC
16	-	TRBV11-3	TRBJ2-1	CASSAGRSAADNEQFF	TGTGCCAGCAGCGCCGGACGGTCGGCCGCGGACAATGAGCAGTTCTTC
14	-	TRBV4-1	TRBJ2-7	CASSHPSDPYEQYF	TGCGCCAGCAGCCACCCATCTGACCCCTACGAGCAGTACTTC
14	-	TRBV6-5	TRBJ2-2	CASSRTADTGELFF	TGTGCCAGCAGCCGGACTGCTGACACCGGGGAGCTGTTTTTT
18	TRBD2	TRBV2	TRBJ2-5	CASSRLAGGLDSWETQYF	TGTGCCAGCAGTAGGCTAGCGGGGGGGCTGGATAGTTGGGAGACCCAGTACTTC
13	-	TRBV21-1	TRBJ2-7	CASSHPTSYEQYF	TGTGCCAGCAGCCACCCAACCTCCTACGAGCAGTACTTC
13	TRBD1	TRBV6-5	TRBJ1-2	CASSSGQVYGYTF	TGTGCCAGCAGCTCCGGACAGGTCTATGGCTACACCTTC
13	TRBD1	TRBV4-1	TRBJ2-1	CASSWDRGNEQFF	TGCGCCAGCAGCTGGGACAGGGGCAATGAGCAGTTCTTC
11	-	TRBV18	TRBJ2-1	CASSTPNEQFF	TGTGCCAGCTCAACCCCGAATGAGCAGTTCTTC
11	-	TRBV11-2	TRBJ2-3	CASSFTDTQYF	TGTGCCAGCAGCTTTACAGATACGCAGTATTTT
14	-	TRBV7-9	TRBJ2-5	CASSLFGDRETQYF	TGTGCCAGCAGCTTATTCGGGGATCGGGAGACCCAGTACTTC
13	-	TRBV2	TRBJ1-1	CASSGVGNTEAFF	TGTGCCAGCAGTGGAGTAGGGAACACTGAAGCTTTCTTT
13	-	TRBV2	TRBJ2-3	CASSEVSTDTQYF	TGTGCCAGCAGTGAGGTCAGCACAGATACGCAGTATTTT
16	TRBD2	TRBV18	TRBJ2-3	CASSPAAAGGTDTQYF	TGTGCCAGCTCACCAGCAGCAGCGGGAGGCACAGATACGCAGTATTTT
14	TRBD1	TRBV9	TRBJ2-7	CASSVYGTGYEQYF	TGTGCCAGCAGCGTATACGGGACAGGATACGAGCAGTACTTC
15	TRBD1	TRBV19	TRBJ1-1	CASSNRGALDTEAFF	TGTGCCAGTAGTAACAGGGGGGCGTTGGACACTGAAGCTTTCTTT